This T cell receptor (beta chain) was sequenced during a study of blood T cell repertoires in COVID-19. Germline lookup yields CDR1 KGHSY and CDR2 FQNENV. V was clipped by 1 base and J by 3 bases; unmatched bases: 4. The CDR3 totals 15 residues. The data were produced by immunoSEQ multiplex PCR, yet TCRdb's version contains in-frame clones alone and is incomplete. The sample records about 330,000 clones, approximately 87% being singletons. Input material: peripheral blood. J is TRBJ1-2 and V is TRBV16; 8 bases match TRBD1. The TCR was taken from a woman aged 45-59 years with active or convalescent COVID-19. In DNA form, the CDR3 reads TGTGCCAGCAGCCAATACCCGACAGGGGACTATGGCTACACCTTC. It specifies CASSQYPTGDYGYTF.